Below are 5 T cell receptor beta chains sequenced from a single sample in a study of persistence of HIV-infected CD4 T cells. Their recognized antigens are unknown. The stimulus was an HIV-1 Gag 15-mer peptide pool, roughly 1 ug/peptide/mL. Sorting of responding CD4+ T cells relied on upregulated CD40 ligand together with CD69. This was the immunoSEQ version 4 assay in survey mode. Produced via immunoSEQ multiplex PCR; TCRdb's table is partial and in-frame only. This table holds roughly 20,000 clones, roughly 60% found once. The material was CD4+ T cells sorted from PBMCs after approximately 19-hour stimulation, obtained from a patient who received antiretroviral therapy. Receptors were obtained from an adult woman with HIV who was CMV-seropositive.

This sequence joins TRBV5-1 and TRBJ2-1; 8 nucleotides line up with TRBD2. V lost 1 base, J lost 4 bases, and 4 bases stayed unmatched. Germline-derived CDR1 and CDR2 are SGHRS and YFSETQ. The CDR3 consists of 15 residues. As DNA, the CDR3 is TGCGCCAGCAGCTTGAGGGCGGGGGGATACAATGAGCAGTTCTTC. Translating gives CASSLRAGGYNEQFF. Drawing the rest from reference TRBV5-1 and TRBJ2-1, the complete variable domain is KAGVTQTPRYLIKTRGQQVTLSCSPISGHRSVSWYQQTPGQGLQFLFEYFSETQRNKGNFPGRFSGRQFSNSRSEMNVSTLELGDSALYLCASSLRAGGYNEQFFGPGTRLTVL.

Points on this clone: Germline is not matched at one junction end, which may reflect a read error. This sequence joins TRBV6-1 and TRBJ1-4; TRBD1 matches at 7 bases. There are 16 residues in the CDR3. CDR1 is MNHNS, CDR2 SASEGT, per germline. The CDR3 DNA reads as TGTGCCAGCAGTGAAAATCACATGGCAGGGGGAGCCAGGCAGGGTTTT. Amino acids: CASSENHMAGGARQGF.

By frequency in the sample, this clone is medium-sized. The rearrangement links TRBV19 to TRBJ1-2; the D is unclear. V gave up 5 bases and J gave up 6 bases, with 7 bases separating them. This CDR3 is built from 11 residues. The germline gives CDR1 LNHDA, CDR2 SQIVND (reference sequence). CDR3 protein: CASSVFNGYTF. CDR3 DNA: TGTGCCAGTAGTGTGTTTAATGGCTACACCTTC. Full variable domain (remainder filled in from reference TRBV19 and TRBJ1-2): DGGITQSPKYLFRKEGQNVTLSCEQNLNHDAMYWYRQDPGQGLRLIYYSQIVNDFQKGDIAEGYSVSREKKESFPLTVTSAQKNPTAFYLCASSVFNGYTFGSGTRLTVV.

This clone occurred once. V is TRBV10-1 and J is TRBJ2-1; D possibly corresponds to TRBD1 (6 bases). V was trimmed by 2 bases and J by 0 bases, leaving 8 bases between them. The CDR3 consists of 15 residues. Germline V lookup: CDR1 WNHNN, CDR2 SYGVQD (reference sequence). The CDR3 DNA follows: TGCGCCAGCAGTGAGAGGGGGTCCTCCTACAATGAGCAGTTCTTC. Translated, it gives CASSERGSSYNEQFF.

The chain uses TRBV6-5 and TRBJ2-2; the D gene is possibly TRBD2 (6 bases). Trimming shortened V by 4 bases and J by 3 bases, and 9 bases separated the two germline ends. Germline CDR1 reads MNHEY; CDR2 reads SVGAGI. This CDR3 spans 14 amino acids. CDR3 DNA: TGTGCCAGCAGTTTTAGGGAGGACACCGGGGAGCTGTTTTTT. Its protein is CASSFREDTGELFF.